This T cell receptor (beta chain) was recovered during a study of blood T cell repertoires in COVID-19. Background on the study: The origin of the acute and convalescent COVID-19 samples was the United States, Italy and Spain.

Sequencing was performed with immunoSEQ multiplex PCR; in TCRdb, only in-frame clones are kept and a portion is missing. Among 240,000 or so clones listed, about 86% were seen once. V was clipped by 3 bases and J by 3 bases, with 9 bases between them. This CDR3 contains 14 residues. CDR1 MDHEN and CDR2 SYDVKM come from the germline V gene. The sequenced sample consisted of peripheral blood. The receptor was isolated from a man aged 55 to 69 with acute or convalescent COVID-19. The chain has TRBV28 and TRBJ1-5; tentatively, D is TRBD1 (5 bases). The CDR3 region is CASSLVRDNQPQHF. CDR3 DNA: TGTGCCAGCAGTTTGGTCAGGGACAATCAGCCCCAGCATTTT.